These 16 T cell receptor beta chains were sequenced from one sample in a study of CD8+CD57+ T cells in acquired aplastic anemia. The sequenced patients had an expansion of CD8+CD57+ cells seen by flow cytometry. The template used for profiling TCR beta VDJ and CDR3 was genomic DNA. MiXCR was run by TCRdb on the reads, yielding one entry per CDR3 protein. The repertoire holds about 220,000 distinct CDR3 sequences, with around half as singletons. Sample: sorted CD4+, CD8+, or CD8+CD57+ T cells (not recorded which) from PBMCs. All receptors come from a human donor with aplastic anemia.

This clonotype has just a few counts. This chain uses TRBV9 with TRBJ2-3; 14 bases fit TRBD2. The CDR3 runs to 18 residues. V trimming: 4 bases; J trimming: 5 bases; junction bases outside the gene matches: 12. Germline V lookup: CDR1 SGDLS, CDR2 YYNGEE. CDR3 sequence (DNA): TGTGCCAGCAGCCCTAGTCTGGGACTAGCGGGAGTAAGAGATACGCAGTATTTT. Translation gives CASSPSLGLAGVRDTQYF.

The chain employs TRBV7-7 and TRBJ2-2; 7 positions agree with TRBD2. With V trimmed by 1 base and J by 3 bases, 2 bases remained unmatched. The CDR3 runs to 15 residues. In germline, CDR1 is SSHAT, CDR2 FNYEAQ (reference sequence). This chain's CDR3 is CASSLGRGDTGELFF. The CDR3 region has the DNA TGTGCCAGCAGCTTAGGACGGGGGGACACCGGGGAGCTGTTTTTT. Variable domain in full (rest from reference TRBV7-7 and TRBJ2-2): GAGVSQSPRYKVTKRGQDVTLRCDPISSHATLYWYQQALGQGPEFLTYFNYEAQPDKSGLPSDRFSAERPEGSISTLTIQRTEQRDSAMYRCASSLGRGDTGELFFGEGSRLTVL.

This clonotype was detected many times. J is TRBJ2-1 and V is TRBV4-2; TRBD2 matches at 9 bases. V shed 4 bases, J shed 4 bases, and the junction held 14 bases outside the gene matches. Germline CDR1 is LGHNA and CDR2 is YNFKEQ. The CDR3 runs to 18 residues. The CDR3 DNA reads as TGTGCCAGCAGCCCCCGCTCCGATCTAGCGGGGATTTACAATGAGCAGTTCTTC. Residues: CASSPRSDLAGIYNEQFF.

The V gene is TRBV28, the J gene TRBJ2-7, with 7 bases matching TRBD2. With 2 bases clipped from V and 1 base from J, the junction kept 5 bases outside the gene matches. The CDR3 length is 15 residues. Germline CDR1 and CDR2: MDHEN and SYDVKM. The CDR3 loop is CASSLELSGSYEQYF. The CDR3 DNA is TGTGCCAGCAGTTTAGAGCTTAGCGGGTCCTACGAGCAGTACTTC.

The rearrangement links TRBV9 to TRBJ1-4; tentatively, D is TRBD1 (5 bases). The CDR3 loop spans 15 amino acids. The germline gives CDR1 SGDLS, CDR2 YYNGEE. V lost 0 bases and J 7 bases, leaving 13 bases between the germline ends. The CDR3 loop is CASSVDGRDGEKLFF. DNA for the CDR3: TGTGCCAGCAGCGTAGATGGCAGGGATGGTGAAAAACTGTTTTTT.

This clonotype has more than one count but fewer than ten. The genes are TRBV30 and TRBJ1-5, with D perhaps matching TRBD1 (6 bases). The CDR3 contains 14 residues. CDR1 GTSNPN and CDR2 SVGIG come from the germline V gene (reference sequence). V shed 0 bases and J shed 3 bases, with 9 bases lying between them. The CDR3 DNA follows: TGTGCCTGGAGTGTTGACAGGTACAATCAGCCCCAGCATTTT. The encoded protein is CAWSVDRYNQPQHF.

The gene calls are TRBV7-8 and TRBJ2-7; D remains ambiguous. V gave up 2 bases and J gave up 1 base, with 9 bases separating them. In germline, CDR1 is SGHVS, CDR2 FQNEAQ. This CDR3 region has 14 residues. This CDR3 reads CASSLFRSSYEQYV. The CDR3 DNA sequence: TGTGCCAGCAGCTTATTCAGGTCGTCCTACGAGCAGTACGTC.

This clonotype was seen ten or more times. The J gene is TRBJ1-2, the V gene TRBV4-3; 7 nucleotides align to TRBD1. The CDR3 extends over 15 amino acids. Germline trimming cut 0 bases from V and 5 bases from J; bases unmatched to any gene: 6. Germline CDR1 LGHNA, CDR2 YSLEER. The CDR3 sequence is CASSQEAGTAYGYTF. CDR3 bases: TGCGCCAGCAGCCAAGAGGCCGGGACAGCATATGGCTACACCTTC.

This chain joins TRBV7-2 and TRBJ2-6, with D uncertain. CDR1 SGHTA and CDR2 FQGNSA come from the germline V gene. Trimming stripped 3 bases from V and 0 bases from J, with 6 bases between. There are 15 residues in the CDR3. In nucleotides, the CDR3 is TGTGCCAGCAGCTTCGGAATCTCTGGGGCCAACGTCCTGACTTTC. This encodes CASSFGISGANVLTF. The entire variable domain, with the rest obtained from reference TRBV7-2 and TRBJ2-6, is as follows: GAGVSQSPSNKVTEKGKDVELRCDPISGHTALYWYRQSLGQGLEFLIYFQGNSAPDKSGLPSDRFSAERTGGSVSTLTIQRTQQEDSAVYLCASSFGISGANVLTFGAGSRLTVL.

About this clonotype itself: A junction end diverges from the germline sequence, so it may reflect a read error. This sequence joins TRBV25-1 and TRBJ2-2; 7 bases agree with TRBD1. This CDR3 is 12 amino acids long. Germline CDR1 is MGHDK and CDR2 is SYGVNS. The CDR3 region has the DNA TGTGCCACCAGTGATGTAGACAGGGTGCTGTTTTTT. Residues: CATSDVDRVLFF.

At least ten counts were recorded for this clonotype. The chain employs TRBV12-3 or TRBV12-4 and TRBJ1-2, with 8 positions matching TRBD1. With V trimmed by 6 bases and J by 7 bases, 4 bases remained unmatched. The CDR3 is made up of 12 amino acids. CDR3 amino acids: CASRGQGGGYTF. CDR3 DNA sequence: TGTGCCAGCAGAGGACAGGGAGGTGGCTACACCTTC.

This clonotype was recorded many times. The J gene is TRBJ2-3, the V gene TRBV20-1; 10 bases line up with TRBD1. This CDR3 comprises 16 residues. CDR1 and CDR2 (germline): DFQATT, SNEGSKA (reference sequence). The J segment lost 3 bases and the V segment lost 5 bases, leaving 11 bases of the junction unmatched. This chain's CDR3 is CSARQGAPLLTDTQYF. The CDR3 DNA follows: TGCAGTGCTCGACAGGGGGCACCCCTTCTAACAGATACGCAGTATTTT.

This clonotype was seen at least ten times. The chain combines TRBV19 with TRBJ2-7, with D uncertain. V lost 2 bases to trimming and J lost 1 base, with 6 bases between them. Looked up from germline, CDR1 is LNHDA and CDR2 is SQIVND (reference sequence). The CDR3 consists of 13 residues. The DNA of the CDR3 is TGTGCCAGTAGTATAAAGGGTTCCTACGAGCAGTACTTC. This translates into CASSIKGSYEQYF.

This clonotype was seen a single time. The CDR3 nucleotides read TGTGCCACCAGTGCACAGGGTGGCTATGGCTACACCTTC. Translation: CATSAQGGYGYTF. The chain combines TRBV24-1 with TRBJ1-2, with D tentatively TRBD1 (6 bases). Trimming cost V 5 bases and J 4 bases, with 10 bases left between them. Germline V gene lookup returns CDR1 KGHDR and CDR2 SFDVKD. The CDR3 extends over 13 amino acids.

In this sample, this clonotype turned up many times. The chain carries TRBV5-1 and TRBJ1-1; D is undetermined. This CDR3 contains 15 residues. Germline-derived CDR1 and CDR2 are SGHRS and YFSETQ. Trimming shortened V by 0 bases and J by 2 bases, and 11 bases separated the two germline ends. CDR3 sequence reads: CASSLDWATNTEAFF. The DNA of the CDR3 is TGCGCCAGCAGCTTGGACTGGGCAACAAACACTGAAGCTTTCTTT.

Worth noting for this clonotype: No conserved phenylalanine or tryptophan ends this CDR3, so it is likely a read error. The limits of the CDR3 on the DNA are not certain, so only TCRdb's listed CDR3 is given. The CDR3 loop reads CASRPPGTALNY. This chain uses TRBV7-9 with TRBJ1-1; the D segment call TRBD1 is taken from the table without a DNA check. The CDR3 is 12 residues long, counting both termini. The germline V gene encodes CDR1 SEHNR and CDR2 FQNEAQ (reference sequence).